The rows below give T cell receptor beta chains drawn from one sample of a study of blood T cell repertoires in COVID-19. Method: immunoSEQ multiplex PCR; TCRdb's copy keeps in-frame clones and lacks some. The sample comprises about 300,000 clones, 83% of which are singletons, and around a tenth rests with the top ten. Source material: peripheral blood. The receptors derive from a woman in her 50s who had recovered from COVID-19. Each CDR3 is given with its conserved first and last residue. The order of the fields is D gene, J gene, clone size, V gene, CDR3 protein, CDR3 DNA. D genes are given only for firm matches. For some rows the clone size is stated as once, few or many, or as a class when expanded; others skip it.

d_gene: TRBD2
j_gene: TRBJ2-2
abundance: NA
v_gene: TRBV24-1
CDR3aa: CAASRPGGTGELFF
CDR3nt: TGTGCCGCGAGCCGGCCGGGGGGCACCGGGGAGCTGTTTTTT

d_gene: TRBD1
j_gene: TRBJ1-3
abundance: NA
v_gene: TRBV4-1
CDR3aa: CASSQDQGDRNTIYF
CDR3nt: TGCGCCAGCAGCCAAGATCAGGGGGATCGAAACACCATATATTTT

d_gene: NA
j_gene: TRBJ1-2
abundance: NA
v_gene: TRBV20-1
CDR3aa: CSARVLNGYTF
CDR3nt: TGCAGTGCTAGAGTCCTAAATGGCTACACCTTC

d_gene: NA
j_gene: TRBJ2-6
abundance: few
v_gene: TRBV7-5
CDR3aa: CVRSPTDRELVKGANVLTF
CDR3nt: TGTGTCAGAAGCCCAACAGACAGGGAACTCGTCAAAGGGGCCAACGTCCTGACTTTC

d_gene: NA
j_gene: TRBJ2-2
abundance: NA
v_gene: TRBV30
CDR3aa: CAWRAYPGELFF
CDR3nt: TGTGCCTGGAGGGCTTATCCCGGGGAGCTGTTTTTT

d_gene: NA
j_gene: TRBJ2-1
abundance: NA
v_gene: TRBV9
CDR3aa: CASSVGGHYNEQFF
CDR3nt: TGTGCCAGCAGCGTAGGGGGCCACTACAATGAGCAGTTCTTC

d_gene: NA
j_gene: TRBJ1-1
abundance: NA
v_gene: TRBV27
CDR3aa: CASKGTYDTEAFF
CDR3nt: TGTGCCAGCAAGGGGACATACGACACTGAAGCTTTCTTT

d_gene: NA
j_gene: TRBJ1-6
abundance: NA
v_gene: TRBV30
CDR3aa: CAWSVHSNSPLHF
CDR3nt: TGTGCCTGGAGTGTACACAGTAATTCACCCCTCCACTTT

d_gene: NA
j_gene: TRBJ1-3
abundance: NA
v_gene: TRBV28
CDR3aa: CASSLFQGHSGNTIYF
CDR3nt: TGTGCCAGCAGTTTATTTCAGGGCCACTCTGGAAACACCATATATTTT

d_gene: NA
j_gene: TRBJ2-3
abundance: NA
v_gene: TRBV5-6
CDR3aa: CASSLAEDTQYF
CDR3nt: TGTGCCAGCAGCTTGGCCGAGGATACGCAGTATTTT

d_gene: TRBD1
j_gene: TRBJ2-2
abundance: NA
v_gene: TRBV7-8
CDR3aa: CASSSRGTGSVVELFF
CDR3nt: TGTGCCAGCAGCTCTAGAGGGACAGGGAGCGTTGTGGAGCTGTTTTTT

d_gene: NA
j_gene: TRBJ2-7
abundance: NA
v_gene: TRBV18
CDR3aa: CASSPLRDANYEQYF
CDR3nt: TGTGCCAGCTCACCACTGCGGGACGCTAACTACGAGCAGTACTTC

d_gene: TRBD1
j_gene: TRBJ2-2
abundance: NA
v_gene: TRBV16
CDR3aa: CASSQNRGPTGELFF
CDR3nt: TGTGCCAGCAGCCAAAACAGGGGGCCCACCGGGGAGCTGTTTTTT

d_gene: NA
j_gene: TRBJ2-7
abundance: NA
v_gene: TRBV5-1
CDR3aa: CASSLELVYEQYF
CDR3nt: TGCGCCAGCAGCCTCGAACTAGTCTACGAGCAGTACTTC

d_gene: NA
j_gene: TRBJ2-1
abundance: once
v_gene: TRBV19
CDR3aa: CASSIGGREQFF
CDR3nt: TGTGCCAGTAGTATAGGGGGCCGGGAGCAGTTCTTC

d_gene: TRBD2
j_gene: TRBJ2-3
abundance: NA
v_gene: TRBV24-1
CDR3aa: CATSDFSAGGPADTQYF
CDR3nt: TGTGCCACCAGTGATTTTTCAGCGGGAGGGCCGGCAGATACGCAGTATTTT

d_gene: TRBD2
j_gene: TRBJ2-3
abundance: NA
v_gene: TRBV2
CDR3aa: CASSSTSGVTDTQYF
CDR3nt: TGTGCCAGCAGCTCGACTAGCGGGGTTACAGATACGCAGTATTTT

d_gene: NA
j_gene: TRBJ1-4
abundance: NA
v_gene: TRBV7-9
CDR3aa: CASSPPRGPNEKLFF
CDR3nt: TGTGCCAGCAGCCCCCCCAGGGGCCCAAATGAAAAACTGTTTTTT

d_gene: TRBD1
j_gene: TRBJ1-2
abundance: once
v_gene: TRBV9
CDR3aa: CASSPRGQVLYGYTF
CDR3nt: TGTGCCAGCAGCCCACGGGGACAGGTCCTCTATGGCTACACCTTC

d_gene: TRBD1
j_gene: TRBJ1-2
abundance: NA
v_gene: TRBV9
CDR3aa: CASSVRDRVYSGYTF
CDR3nt: TGTGCCAGCAGCGTAAGAGACAGGGTCTACTCTGGCTACACCTTC

d_gene: NA
j_gene: TRBJ1-2
abundance: NA
v_gene: TRBV19
CDR3aa: CASSIRGDYGYTF
CDR3nt: TGTGCCAGTAGTATTCGGGGGGACTATGGCTACACCTTC

d_gene: NA
j_gene: TRBJ2-1
abundance: NA
v_gene: TRBV12-3/TRBV12-4
CDR3aa: CASRQTSYNEQFF
CDR3nt: TGTGCCAGCAGGCAAACTAGTTACAATGAGCAGTTCTTC

d_gene: TRBD1
j_gene: TRBJ1-1
abundance: NA
v_gene: TRBV4-3
CDR3aa: CASSQGTGESEAFF
CDR3nt: TGCGCCAGCAGCCAGGGGACAGGGGAGTCAGAAGCTTTCTTT

d_gene: NA
j_gene: TRBJ2-7
abundance: NA
v_gene: TRBV4-2
CDR3aa: CASSLTAGDSIYEQYF
CDR3nt: TGTGCCAGCAGCTTGACGGCCGGGGATTCAATCTACGAGCAGTACTTC

d_gene: NA
j_gene: TRBJ2-7
abundance: NA
v_gene: TRBV7-2
CDR3aa: CASSPDLYSYEQYF
CDR3nt: TGTGCCAGCAGCCCAGACTTGTATTCCTACGAGCAGTACTTC

d_gene: TRBD1
j_gene: TRBJ1-6
abundance: NA
v_gene: TRBV19
CDR3aa: CASSINFGTGPSPLHF
CDR3nt: TGTGCCAGTAGTATTAATTTCGGGACAGGGCCTTCACCCCTCCACTTT

d_gene: NA
j_gene: TRBJ1-2
abundance: NA
v_gene: TRBV7-6
CDR3aa: CASSPRQSEGYTF
CDR3nt: TGTGCCAGCAGCCCCAGACAGTCCGAGGGCTACACCTTC

d_gene: NA
j_gene: TRBJ1-5
abundance: few
v_gene: TRBV9
CDR3aa: CASSYLDTDQPQHF
CDR3nt: TGTGCCAGCAGCTACTTGGACACCGATCAGCCCCAGCATTTT